These 16 T cell receptor beta chains share one sample of origin, sequenced in a study of naive and memory T cell subsets (dated by TCRdb to about 2017). Paper-wide results and their limitations: A few larger clonotypes were present in naive repertoires, particularly the CD8 repertoires, and these clonotypes were possibly memory cells re-expressing CD45RA.

The library relied on UMI-ligation and nested PCR. For sequencing, an Illumina MiSeq was employed. An equimolar mix of two oligonucleotides covering both TRBC1 and TRBC2 was used as the beta constant-region primer. Four rounds of PCR, combining the SP2 primer with nested alpha and beta constant-region primers, were used to amplify the ligated cDNA. TCRdb reprocessed the public reads (quality trimming at Q25 with fastp, clone calling with MiXCR) and kept in-frame beta chains. Rows merge per CDR3 protein into single entries with the most common DNA and genes. The sample table shows some 110,000 distinct CDR3 sequences, and roughly 15% are seen once. The top ten hold around 2.7% of the sample. These TCRs' antigens remain unknown. What was sequenced was naive CD8+ T cells from blood. The sample's cell subset or site label, in plain terms: naive T cells, CD45RA high CD27+. Receptors were obtained from a human donor in good health.

This clonotype was seen ten or more times. V and J are TRBV4-1 and TRBJ1-1; D is ambiguous. This CDR3 is built from 16 residues. The V and J ends lost 1 base and 2 bases respectively, with 14 bases between them. Germline-derived CDR1 and CDR2 are MGHRA and YSYEKL. The CDR3 DNA reads TGCGCCAGCAGCCAAGTAAGCCTGGGAGGCAACACTGAAGCTTTCTTT. This encodes CASSQVSLGGNTEAFF.

The chain couples TRBV20-1 to TRBJ2-2; the D is unclear. The CDR3 sequence is 14 residues long. V was pared by 6 bases and J by 3 bases, with 14 bases between. Germline CDR1 and CDR2: DFQATT and SNEGSKA (reference sequence). The CDR3 DNA is TGCAGTGCCGGCCCGGTCTTGTACACCGGGGAGCTGTTTTTT. Residues: CSAGPVLYTGELFF.

CDR3 nucleotide sequence: TGTGCCAGCAGCCAAGGAGGCGCTCAGCCCCAGCATTTT. Amino acids: CASSQGGAQPQHF. The chain employs TRBV14 and TRBJ1-5; unclear D gene. Trimming removed 1 base at V and 6 bases at J, with 7 bases between. This CDR3 has 13 residues. Germline loops: CDR1 SGHDN, CDR2 FVKESK.

The rearrangement links TRBV4-2 to TRBJ2-7; 7 bases align to TRBD1. Germline CDR1 LGHNA, CDR2 YNFKEQ. With V trimmed by 6 bases and J by 2 bases, 7 bases remained unmatched. This CDR3 region has 14 residues. The DNA of the CDR3 is TGTGCCAGCAGTCAGAACAGGGGCACCTACGAGCAGTACTTC. Its translation: CASSQNRGTYEQYF.

A few counts support this clonotype. The chain carries TRBV7-7 and TRBJ2-6; the match to TRBD1 covers 7 bases. The CDR3 runs to 17 residues. The germline V gene has CDR1 SSHAT and CDR2 FNYEAQ (reference sequence). Trimming at V came to 1 base and at J to 0 bases, leaving 3 bases not matched to a gene. As DNA, the CDR3 is TGTGCCAGCAGCTTAGGGGACAGCAGCTCTGGGGCCAACGTCCTGACTTTC. This codes for CASSLGDSSSGANVLTF.

CDR3 protein: CASSYDSGEAFF. The CDR3, as DNA: TGTGCCAGCAGTTATGACAGTGGTGAAGCTTTCTTT. The V call is TRBV6-2 or TRBV6-3, the J call TRBJ1-1; D might be TRBD1 (5 bases). V was shortened by 3 bases and J by 7 bases, with 9 bases between the two germline ends. CDR3 size: 12 residues. Germline V gene sequence: CDR1 MNHEY, CDR2 SVGEGT.

This clonotype was seen only a few times. V usage is TRBV27 and J usage is TRBJ1-2; weak D call: TRBD1 (5 bases). Trimming took 6 bases from V and 7 from J, leaving 15 bases between them. The CDR3 is 13 amino acids. Germline CDR1 is MNHEY and CDR2 is SMNVEV (reference sequence). DNA for the CDR3: TGTGCCAGCAGATCAGGGTACTTAGGTGGCTACACCTTC. It encodes CASRSGYLGGYTF.

This rearrangement joins TRBV12-3 or TRBV12-4 to TRBJ2-1; D possibly matches TRBD1 or TRBD2 (5 bases each). CDR3 size: 15 residues. V lost 6 bases to trimming and J lost 5 bases, with 17 bases between them. This CDR3 reads CASSSLAGTHNEQFF. The CDR3, as DNA: TGTGCCAGCAGCTCCCTAGCAGGGACCCACAATGAGCAGTTCTTC.

This clonotype has only a few counts. V is TRBV5-6 and J is TRBJ2-1; 10 bases agree with TRBD2. This CDR3 region has 14 residues. V was pared by 6 bases and J by 4 bases, with 4 bases of the junction left unmatched. CDR1 is SGHDT, CDR2 YYEEEE, per germline. CDR3 DNA: TGTGCCAGCACCGAGCGGGAGGGTTACAATGAGCAGTTCTTC. It is translated as CASTEREGYNEQFF.

Many counts were recorded for this clonotype. This chain connects TRBV20-1 to TRBJ2-1; D unresolved. CDR3 length: 12 residues. Trimming stripped 1 base from V and 4 bases from J, with 5 bases between. CDR1 and CDR2 (germline): DFQATT, SNEGSKA (reference sequence). The CDR3 region is CSARADYNEQFF. The CDR3 DNA follows: TGCAGTGCTAGAGCCGATTACAATGAGCAGTTCTTC.

This clonotype was picked up many times. The chain carries TRBV7-6 and TRBJ2-1, with D uncertain. With 1 base removed from V and 6 bases from J, the gap between germline ends came to 13 bases. The CDR3 is 15 amino acids. Germline CDR1 SGHVS, CDR2 FNYEAQ. In DNA form, the CDR3 reads TGTGCCAGCAGCTTAGGAGGTTATCAGCGCAATGAGCAGTTCTTC. It specifies CASSLGGYQRNEQFF.

This clonotype was seen ten or more times. The rearrangement joins TRBV20-1 to TRBJ2-7; 8 positions match TRBD2. This CDR3 spans 13 amino acids. Germline V lookup: CDR1 DFQATT, CDR2 SNEGSKA (reference sequence). V lost 0 bases to trimming and J lost 7 bases; unmatched junction nucleotides: 5. The CDR3 protein is CSARDHGTREQYF. In DNA form, the CDR3 reads TGCAGTGCTAGAGATCACGGGACTAGGGAGCAGTACTTC.

The rearrangement joins TRBV20-1 to TRBJ1-1; TRBD1 aligns across 7 bases. Germline trimming cut 5 bases from V and 6 bases from J; bases unmatched to any gene: 12. Germline-derived CDR1 and CDR2 are DFQATT and SNEGSKA (reference sequence). The CDR3 has 14 amino acids. Here the CDR3 reads CSAYNRGVRAEAFF. CDR3 DNA sequence: TGCAGTGCTTATAACAGGGGAGTTAGGGCTGAAGCTTTCTTT.

The rearrangement uses TRBV29-1 and TRBJ2-1, with D maybe TRBD2 (6 bases). Trimming stripped 0 bases from V and 4 bases from J, with 13 bases between. The CDR3 consists of 15 residues. Germline V gene lookup returns CDR1 SQVTM and CDR2 ANQGSEA. This CDR3 is CSVEEGRGRYNEQFF. The CDR3 DNA sequence: TGCAGCGTTGAAGAGGGACGGGGGAGATACAATGAGCAGTTCTTC.

The rearrangement links TRBV6-4 to TRBJ2-3, with TRBD2 matching over 8 bases. Germline V gives CDR1 MRHNA, CDR2 SNTAGT. V lost 0 bases and J lost 3; bases outside the gene matches: 5. The CDR3 is 16 residues long. In DNA, the CDR3 is TGTGCCAGCAGTGACTCAGGGACTAGTGGTACAGATACGCAGTATTTT. It yields the protein CASSDSGTSGTDTQYF.

The table lists this clonotype with a few counts. V usage is TRBV29-1 and J usage is TRBJ1-2, with D possibly being TRBD1 (5 bases). The CDR3 runs to 11 residues. Germline CDR1 is SQVTM and CDR2 is ANQGSEA. V lost 7 bases to trimming and J lost 4 bases, with 10 bases between them. The CDR3 loop is CSEKGIYGYTF. For the CDR3, the DNA is TGCAGCGAAAAGGGGATCTATGGCTACACCTTC.